These 21 T cell receptor beta chains were all obtained from the same sample, sequenced in a study of T cell changes during pregnancy in multiple sclerosis. Assay used: immunoSEQ multiplex PCR; TCRdb lists only in-frame clones, some missing. This table holds some 39,000 clones, 85% to 95% found once. The sample comprised PBMCs (not recorded whether the cells were cultured). These receptors were obtained from a female donor with multiple sclerosis, enrolled in a pregnancy study.

V usage is TRBV18 and J usage is TRBJ2-7; 7 bases are shared with TRBD2. CDR1 and CDR2 from the germline V gene are KGHSH and LQKENI. This CDR3 comprises 15 residues. Trimming removed 3 bases from V and 1 base from J; junction bases left unmatched: 6. The CDR3 DNA is TGTGCCAGCTCACCGCTAGCGGACCCTTCCTACGAGCAGTACTTC. It translates to CASSPLADPSYEQYF.

This chain links TRBV7-2 with TRBJ2-1, with D possibly matching TRBD2 (6 bases). Germline V gene sequence: CDR1 SGHTA, CDR2 FQGNSA. V was shortened by 4 bases and J by 9 bases, with 25 bases between the two germline ends. This CDR3 has 17 amino acids. The CDR3 sequence is CASSCYPGDSEGFEQFF. In DNA form, the CDR3 reads TGTGCCAGCAGCTGCTACCCCGGGGACTCCGAAGGTTTTGAGCAGTTCTTC.

V is TRBV6-4 and J is TRBJ2-2, with 10 positions matching TRBD1. J lost 4 bases, V lost 6 bases, and 5 bases had no gene match. The CDR3 spans 15 residues. The V gene's germline CDR1 is MRHNA and CDR2 SNTAGT. The CDR3, as DNA: TGTGCCAGCAGCGCGACAGGGGGCTCCACCGGGGAGCTGTTTTTT. This encodes CASSATGGSTGELFF.

V and J are TRBV27 and TRBJ2-2; a weak D match, TRBD1 (5 bases). Per germline, CDR1 MNHEY and CDR2 SMNVEV (reference sequence). The V gene lost 6 bases and the J gene lost 6 bases, with 11 bases spanning the gap. The CDR3 sequence is 13 residues long. The CDR3 DNA is TGTGCCAGCAGATTAGGGGTTGCCGGGGAGCTGTTTTTT. Protein sequence: CASRLGVAGELFF.

The V and J genes are TRBV7-6 and TRBJ2-2; 10 bases map to TRBD2. This CDR3 comprises 17 residues. V lost 5 bases to trimming and J lost 2 bases; unmatched junction nucleotides: 8. Germline assignment: CDR1 SGHVS and CDR2 FNYEAQ. CDR3 region: CASSPVAGGPNTGELFF. CDR3 DNA: TGTGCCAGCAGCCCGGTAGCGGGAGGCCCTAACACCGGGGAGCTGTTTTTT.

CDR3 bases: TGCGCCAGCAGTGGTAGCGGGGAGACCCAGTACTTC. This gives the protein CASSGSGETQYF. This sequence joins TRBV10-1 and TRBJ2-5; TRBD2 matches 7 bases. Germline V CDR1 and CDR2: WNHNN, SYGVQD (reference sequence). The trim removed 4 bases at V and 5 bases at J, leaving 1 base unmatched. The length of the CDR3 is 12 residues.

This clone showed up just once. The chain has TRBV6-6 and TRBJ2-7; D possibly corresponds to TRBD2 (6 bases). The CDR3 runs to 14 residues. V lost 5 bases to trimming and J lost 0 bases, with 11 bases between them. Germline loops: CDR1 MNHNY, CDR2 SVGAGI (reference sequence). The CDR3 sequence: CASSPVGGSYEQYF. CDR3 DNA: TGTGCCAGCAGTCCCGTCGGGGGCTCCTACGAGCAGTACTTC.

This chain uses TRBV19 with TRBJ1-2; no definite D call. Germline V CDR1 and CDR2: LNHDA, SQIVND (reference sequence). CDR3 length: 15 residues. V gave up 2 bases and J gave up 4 bases, with 14 bases separating them. CDR3 coding DNA: TGTGCCAGTAGTATATCGTTCGGAGATCTCTATGGCTACACCTTC. Its protein product is CASSISFGDLYGYTF.

This chain uses TRBV18 with TRBJ2-7, with a possible D match to TRBD1 (6 bases). The CDR3 is made up of 14 amino acids. V was pared by 2 bases and J by 5 bases, with 13 bases between. Germline values: CDR1 KGHSH, CDR2 LQKENI. The DNA of the CDR3 is TGTGCCAGCTCACCAACGCACAGGGACCACGAGCAGTACTTC. It codes for CASSPTHRDHEQYF.

The chain is built from TRBV6-1 and TRBJ2-6; 11 bases align to TRBD2. The germline gives CDR1 MNHNS, CDR2 SASEGT. The V and J ends lost 4 bases and 3 bases, in that order; junction bases with no gene match: 14. The CDR3 is 20 residues long. CDR3 nucleotides: TGTGCCAGCAGTGCTTTAGCGGGAGGGCCCCGCTTGGGTGGGGCCAACGTCCTGACTTTC. Translated: CASSALAGGPRLGGANVLTF.

This chain joins TRBV5-4 and TRBJ2-7; 9 bases align to TRBD1. CDR3 length equals 15 residues. Per the germline V gene, CDR1 is SGHNT and CDR2 is YYREEE (reference sequence). V lost 4 bases and J lost 3; bases outside the gene matches: 8. The CDR3 DNA reads TGTGCCAGCAGCGGGGGACAGGGATACCTCTACGAGCAGTACTTC. Translated, it gives CASSGGQGYLYEQYF.

The chain's CDR3 is CASRQGRIGANVLTF. The CDR3 nucleotides read TGTGCCAGCAGACAGGGTCGGATTGGGGCCAACGTCCTGACTTTC. V gene TRBV6-5 combines with J gene TRBJ2-6, with D perhaps matching TRBD1 (6 bases). There are 15 residues in the CDR3. Germline CDR1 and CDR2: MNHEY and SVGAGI. The ends were cut back, 6 bases at V and 3 bases at J, with 12 bases in the middle.

This clone was observed a handful of times. This specimen includes other DNA sequences encoding the same CDR3. The V gene is TRBV10-1, the J gene TRBJ2-5; TRBD2 matches at 12 bases. The V segment lost 0 bases and the J segment 5 bases; nucleotides outside the gene matches: 4. Germline-derived CDR1 and CDR2 are WNHNN and SYGVQD (reference sequence). The CDR3 has 16 residues. CDR3 sequence (DNA): TGCGCCAGCAGTGAGTCGTATCTAGCGGGAGGGGAGACCCAGTACTTC. It encodes CASSESYLAGGETQYF.

The chain recombines TRBV28 with TRBJ2-3; TRBD2 might be the D (5 bases). Per germline, CDR1 MDHEN and CDR2 SYDVKM. CDR3 length equals 12 residues. Trimming removed 9 bases at V and 6 bases at J, with 13 bases between. The CDR3 bases are TGTGCCAGTAAGGATCCGGGGGATACGCAGTATTTT. Translation gives CASKDPGDTQYF.

V gene TRBV5-6 combines with J gene TRBJ1-2; 7 positions agree with TRBD1. With V trimmed by 4 bases and J by 4 bases, 4 bases remained unmatched. CDR3 length equals 13 residues. Germline CDR1 reads SGHDT; CDR2 reads YYEEEE. The CDR3 nucleotides read TGTGCCAGCAGCGTACAGGGGCCCTATGGCTACACCTTC. Its protein is CASSVQGPYGYTF.

V gene TRBV14 combines with J gene TRBJ1-1; D unclear. CDR3 length equals 13 residues. The germline V gene encodes CDR1 SGHDN and CDR2 FVKESK. The V end was cut by 2 bases, the J end by 0 bases, with 4 bases between. The CDR3 region has the DNA TGTGCCAGCAGCCAATCTCTGAACACTGAAGCTTTCTTT. This gives the protein CASSQSLNTEAFF.

J is TRBJ1-1 and V is TRBV11-2; D possibly corresponds to TRBD1 (5 bases). Trimming stripped 6 bases from V and 7 bases from J, with 12 bases between. The CDR3 has 12 amino acids. Germline CDR1 SGHAT, CDR2 FQNNGV. Written as DNA, the CDR3 is TGTGCCAGCAGTTTCCGGACAATTGAAGCTTTCTTT. It is translated as CASSFRTIEAFF.

The CDR3 spells CAWKRQETQYF. CDR3 coding DNA: TGTGCCTGGAAGCGGCAAGAGACCCAGTACTTC. V and J are TRBV30 and TRBJ2-5, with D maybe TRBD2 (5 bases). With 4 bases removed from V and 2 bases from J, the gap between germline ends came to 5 bases. Germline assignment: CDR1 GTSNPN and CDR2 SVGIG (reference sequence). The CDR3 consists of 11 residues.

The DNA for the CDR3 is TGTGCCAGCAGCGCAGGACTAGCGGGAGGCAAACTTACAGATACGCAGTATTTT. Encoded protein: CASSAGLAGGKLTDTQYF. V and J are TRBV11-3 and TRBJ2-3, with 14 positions matching TRBD2. The germline V gene has CDR1 SGHNT and CDR2 YENEEA. This CDR3 is built from 18 residues. V shed 5 bases, J shed 3 bases, and the junction held 10 bases outside the gene matches.

The chain couples TRBV5-1 to TRBJ1-3; no definite D call. Germline assignment: CDR1 SGHRS and CDR2 YFSETQ. The CDR3 is 15 amino acids. The germline V and J ends were trimmed by 0 bases and 4 bases, with 11 bases remaining between them. The CDR3 nucleotides read TGCGCCAGCAGCTTGGCCGACATTTCCGGAAACACCATATATTTT. Its protein product is CASSLADISGNTIYF.

J is TRBJ2-3 and V is TRBV10-1, with a possible D match to TRBD2 (5 bases). The CDR3 sequence is 15 residues long. Germline V gene lookup returns CDR1 WNHNN and CDR2 SYGVQD (reference sequence). V was cut by 3 bases and J by 2 bases, with 12 bases left in between. The CDR3 protein is CASSDRQRNTDTQYF. CDR3 bases: TGCGCCAGCAGTGATCGCCAGCGGAACACAGATACGCAGTATTTT.